A single TCR beta chain is shown here with its context. The V segment lost 9 bases and the J segment 4 bases; nucleotides outside the gene matches: 11. The CDR3 sequence is 14 residues long. Germline lookup yields CDR1 ENHRY and CDR2 SYGVKD. The sample comes from a study of blood T cell repertoires in COVID-19. Looking at the study overall: PBMCs, B-cell-depleted T cells, or T cells provided the cDNA or gDNA that made up the material.

The method was immunoSEQ multiplex PCR; TCRdb's version includes in-frame clones alone and lacks a portion of them. The sample has 210,000 or so clones; 75% to 85% are singletons. Recruits, aged about 18 to 95 years, lived in approximately 26 US areas. Participant-given clinical history determined each cohort assignment. The V gene is TRBV10-3, the J gene TRBJ1-1, with TRBD1 matching over 7 bases. The sequence derives from a middle-aged woman with acute COVID-19. The sequenced material came from PBMCs or T cells enriched from blood (not recorded which). CDR3 amino acids: CAIKVQGQSTEAFF. The CDR3 DNA reads TGTGCCATTAAAGTACAGGGGCAGAGCACTGAAGCTTTCTTT.